The TCR beta chain described here comes from a study of identical twins. Germline V gene sequence: CDR1 SGHRS, CDR2 YFSETQ. The CDR3 runs 16 residues. Findings of the study overall: Cord blood's abundant beta clonotypes had fewer insertions, unlike memory repertoires. Without tracking the same donors, conclusions rested on cross-sectional statistical analysis. Out-of-frame alpha sequences common to twins exhibited a surplus of low generation probability.

TCRdb fed the 5' RACE reads into MiXCR, producing one record per CDR3 protein. The sample has 1.5 million to 2 million distinct CDR3 sequences; around a third are singletons. Details on this clonotype: Its antigen is unknown. The junction differs from germline at one of its ends, possibly a read error.

The chain uses TRBV5-1 and TRBJ2-3, with 13 bases matching TRBD2. The sequenced sample was cord blood. The receptor was derived from a newborn girl in good health. The CDR3 nucleotides are TGCGCCAGCGGCTTACTAGCGGGAGGGGTGTCAGATACGCAGTATTTT. Its protein product is CASGLLAGGVSDTQYF.